These 12 T cell receptor beta chains share one sample of origin, sequenced in a study of vaccination effects on CD4 cells after COVID-19. Following a roughly 10-day culture, CD4+ T cells were purified. Here immunoSEQ multiplex PCR was the method, and the copy in TCRdb shows in-frame clones only, minus some. The sample contains about 58,000 clones, approximately 80% of which appear only once. Which antigens these TCRs recognize remains unknown. The sequences come from CD4+ T cells from PBMCs cultured without peptide, collected before COVID-19 vaccination. Receptors were obtained from a human donor who received a COVID-19 vaccine.

The rearrangement links TRBV19 to TRBJ2-5; D uncertain. CDR1 is LNHDA, CDR2 SQIVND, per germline (reference sequence). V lost 5 bases, J lost 2 bases, and 3 bases lay in between. The CDR3 is 11 amino acids. The CDR3 reads CASSQQETQYF. Written as DNA, the CDR3 is TGTGCCAGTAGTCAACAAGAGACCCAGTACTTC.

This clone was seen a handful of times. The J gene is TRBJ1-6, the V gene TRBV9; a possible D gene is TRBD1 (6 bases). Trimming took 1 base from V and 5 from J, leaving 7 bases between them. This CDR3 is 14 amino acids long. Germline values: CDR1 SGDLS, CDR2 YYNGEE. CDR3 sequence reads: CASSVRQDNSPLHF. The CDR3 nucleotides read TGTGCCAGCAGCGTAAGACAGGATAATTCACCCCTCCACTTT.

The chain couples TRBV19 to TRBJ2-2; no clear D gene. The ends were cut back, 4 bases at V and 4 bases at J, with 10 bases in the middle. CDR1 is LNHDA and CDR2 is SQIVND in the germline V gene (reference sequence). This CDR3 contains 14 residues. This CDR3 reads CASSTTWGTGELFF. Written as DNA, the CDR3 is TGTGCCAGTAGTACCACGTGGGGCACCGGGGAGCTGTTTTTT.

The CDR3 DNA is TGTGCCACCAGTGATTCATTGGGGGGAGGAGCTTTCTTT. Translated: CATSDSLGGGAFF. This chain uses TRBV24-1 with TRBJ1-1; a weak D match, TRBD1 (5 bases). The CDR3 extends over 13 amino acids. The V gene lost 2 bases and the J gene lost 10 bases, with 13 bases spanning the gap. Looked up from germline, CDR1 is KGHDR and CDR2 is SFDVKD.

This clone was seen only a few times. The chain is built from TRBV6-2 or TRBV6-3 and TRBJ1-2, with 8 bases aligning to TRBD1. J lost 4 bases, V lost 2 bases, and 6 bases had no gene match. This CDR3 is built from 15 residues. Germline CDR1 reads MNHEY; CDR2 reads SVGEGT. Here the CDR3 DNA reads TGTGCCAGCAGTTACGGACAGGGACCGACCTATGGCTACACCTTC. Translation: CASSYGQGPTYGYTF.

To note about this clone: Other DNA sequences in the sample encode the same CDR3. For the CDR3, the DNA is TGTGCCAGCTCACCGGGACTCGAAGAGACCCAGTACTTC. It encodes CASSPGLEETQYF. The chain is built from TRBV18 and TRBJ2-5; a possible D gene is TRBD2 (6 bases). The CDR3 is 13 residues long. Germline lookup yields CDR1 KGHSH and CDR2 LQKENI. Trimming shortened V by 3 bases and J by 3 bases, and 8 bases separated the two germline ends.

This clone has more than one count but fewer than ten. The chain has TRBV3-1 (or the pseudogene TRBV3-2) and TRBJ1-6; D gene uncertain. Between the trimmed V and J ends, which lost 3 bases and 5 bases, there was a span of 11 bases. The CDR3 is made up of 15 amino acids. CDR1 and CDR2 (germline): LGHDT, YNNKEL (reference sequence). The CDR3 here is CASSQRNRNNSPLHF. The CDR3 DNA is TGTGCCAGCAGCCAGAGGAATCGGAATAATTCACCCCTCCACTTT.

The rearrangement uses TRBV2 and TRBJ2-7, with D possibly being TRBD2 (5 bases). This CDR3 is built from 12 residues. Germline assignment: CDR1 SNHLY and CDR2 FYNNEI. V was pared by 10 bases and J by 4 bases, with 14 bases between. CDR3 DNA sequence: TGTGCCATCACTAGAAGAGATTACGAGCAGTACGTC. Translation: CAITRRDYEQYV.

The chain is built from TRBV2 and TRBJ2-2; 13 nucleotides line up with TRBD2. This CDR3 has 16 amino acids. With V trimmed by 6 bases and J by 6 bases, 7 bases remained unmatched. Germline CDR1 reads SNHLY; CDR2 reads FYNNEI. The CDR3: CASRSRLAGGAGELFF. The CDR3 coding sequence is TGTGCCAGCAGGTCCCGACTAGCGGGGGGTGCCGGGGAGCTGTTTTTT. Full variable domain (outside the CDR3, taken from reference TRBV2 and TRBJ2-2): EPEVTQTPSHQVTQMGQEVILRCVPISNHLYFYWYRQILGQKVEFLVSFYNNEISEKSEIFDDQFSVERPDGSNFTLKIRSTKLEDSAMYFCASRSRLAGGAGELFFGEGSRLTVL.

V usage is TRBV2 and J usage is TRBJ2-3; the D call may be TRBD1 or TRBD2 (6 bases each). Between the trimmed V and J ends, which lost 3 bases and 4 bases, there was a span of 14 bases. The CDR3 totals 15 residues. CDR1 is SNHLY and CDR2 is FYNNEI in the germline V gene. The CDR3 DNA reads as TGTGCCAGCAGTGACCCCTCTGGGGGGCCAGATACGCAGTATTTT. Translation gives CASSDPSGGPDTQYF.

The chain has TRBV29-1 and TRBJ1-1; D ambiguous. Per germline, CDR1 SQVTM and CDR2 ANQGSEA. Trimming took 5 bases from V and 2 from J, leaving 15 bases between them. The CDR3 sequence is 14 residues long. Here the CDR3 reads CSVSEETGNTEAFF. The CDR3 nucleotides are TGCAGCGTTTCGGAGGAGACCGGAAACACTGAAGCTTTCTTT.

Comment on this clone: Other nucleotide sequences in the sample specify the same CDR3. This chain connects TRBV2 to TRBJ1-5, with D uncertain. Trimming stripped 4 bases from V and 2 bases from J, with 9 bases between. CDR1 is SNHLY, CDR2 FYNNEI, per germline. The CDR3 runs 14 residues. The CDR3 nucleotides are TGTGCCAGCAGTGGAACGGGAGGCAATCAGCCCCAGCATTTT. Its translation is CASSGTGGNQPQHF. Supplemented by reference TRBV2 and TRBJ1-5, the full variable domain reads EPEVTQTPSHQVTQMGQEVILRCVPISNHLYFYWYRQILGQKVEFLVSFYNNEISEKSEIFDDQFSVERPDGSNFTLKIRSTKLEDSAMYFCASSGTGGNQPQHFGDGTRLSIL.